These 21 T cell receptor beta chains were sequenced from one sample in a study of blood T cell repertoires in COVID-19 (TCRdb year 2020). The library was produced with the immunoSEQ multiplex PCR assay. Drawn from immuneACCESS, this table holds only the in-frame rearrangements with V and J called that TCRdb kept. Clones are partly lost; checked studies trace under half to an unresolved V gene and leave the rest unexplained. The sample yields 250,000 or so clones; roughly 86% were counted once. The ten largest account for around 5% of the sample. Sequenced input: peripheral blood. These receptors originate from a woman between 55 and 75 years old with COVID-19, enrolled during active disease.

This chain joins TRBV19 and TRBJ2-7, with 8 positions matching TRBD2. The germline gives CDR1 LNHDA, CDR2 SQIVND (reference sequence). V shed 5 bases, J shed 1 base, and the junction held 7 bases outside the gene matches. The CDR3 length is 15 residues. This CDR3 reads CASSPGGGRSYEQYF. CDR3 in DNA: TGTGCCAGTAGTCCCGGGGGGGGGAGGTCCTACGAGCAGTACTTC.

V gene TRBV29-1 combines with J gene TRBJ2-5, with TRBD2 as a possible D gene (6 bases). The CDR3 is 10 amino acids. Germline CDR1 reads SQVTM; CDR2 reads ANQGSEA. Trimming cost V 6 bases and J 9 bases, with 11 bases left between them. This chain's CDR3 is CSVVWDSQYF. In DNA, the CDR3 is TGCAGCGTGGTATGGGACTCCCAGTACTTC.

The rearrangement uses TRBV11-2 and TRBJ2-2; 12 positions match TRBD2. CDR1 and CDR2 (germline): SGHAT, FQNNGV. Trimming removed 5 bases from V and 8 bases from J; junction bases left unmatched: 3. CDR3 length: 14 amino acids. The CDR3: CASSPTSGRGELFF. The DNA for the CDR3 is TGTGCCAGCAGCCCCACTAGCGGGAGGGGGGAGCTGTTTTTT.

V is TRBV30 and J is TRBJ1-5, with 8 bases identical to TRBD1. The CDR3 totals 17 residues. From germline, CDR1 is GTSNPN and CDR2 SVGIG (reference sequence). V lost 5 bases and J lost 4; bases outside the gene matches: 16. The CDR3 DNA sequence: TGTGCCTGGGGTCTGAAGGGCTGGCAGGGGGCGAATCAGCCCCAGCATTTT. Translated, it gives CAWGLKGWQGANQPQHF.

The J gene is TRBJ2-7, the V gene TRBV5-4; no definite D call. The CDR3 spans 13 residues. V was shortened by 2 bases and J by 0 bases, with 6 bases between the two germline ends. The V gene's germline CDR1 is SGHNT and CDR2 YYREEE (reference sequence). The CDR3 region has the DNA TGTGCCAGCAGCTTACGCAGCTCCTACGAGCAGTACTTC. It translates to CASSLRSSYEQYF.

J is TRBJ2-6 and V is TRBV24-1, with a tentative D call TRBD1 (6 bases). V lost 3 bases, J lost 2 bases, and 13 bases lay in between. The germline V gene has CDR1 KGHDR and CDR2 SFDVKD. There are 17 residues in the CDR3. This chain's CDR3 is CATSDVGQPAGANVLTF. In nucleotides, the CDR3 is TGTGCCACCAGTGATGTGGGACAACCTGCTGGGGCCAACGTCCTGACTTTC.

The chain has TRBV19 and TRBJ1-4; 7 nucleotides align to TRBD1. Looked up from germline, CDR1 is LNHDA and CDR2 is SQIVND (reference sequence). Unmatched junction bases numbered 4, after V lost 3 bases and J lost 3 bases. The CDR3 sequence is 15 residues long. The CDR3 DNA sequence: TGTGCCAGTAGTATCCTACAGGGGTCTAATGAAAAACTGTTTTTT. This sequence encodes CASSILQGSNEKLFF.

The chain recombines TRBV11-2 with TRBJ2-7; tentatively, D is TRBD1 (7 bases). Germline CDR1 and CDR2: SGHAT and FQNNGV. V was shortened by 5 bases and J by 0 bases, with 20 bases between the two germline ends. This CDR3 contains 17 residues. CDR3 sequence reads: CASSQGGLGGGSYEQYF. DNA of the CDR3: TGTGCCAGCAGCCAAGGGGGCTTGGGGGGAGGCTCCTACGAGCAGTACTTC.

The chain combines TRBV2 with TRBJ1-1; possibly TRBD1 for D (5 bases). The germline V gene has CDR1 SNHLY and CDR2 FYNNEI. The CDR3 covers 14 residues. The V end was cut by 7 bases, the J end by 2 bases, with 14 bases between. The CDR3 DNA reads TGTGCCAGCACCTTCGGGGGTGACAACACTGAAGCTTTCTTT. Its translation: CASTFGGDNTEAFF.

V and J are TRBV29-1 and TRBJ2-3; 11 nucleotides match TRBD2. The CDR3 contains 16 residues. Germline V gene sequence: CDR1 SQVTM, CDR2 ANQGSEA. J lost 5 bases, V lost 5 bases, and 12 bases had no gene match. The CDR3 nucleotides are TGCAGCGTTAAAAGGACTAGCGGGCAGACGGTAGATACGCAGTATTTT. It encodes CSVKRTSGQTVDTQYF.

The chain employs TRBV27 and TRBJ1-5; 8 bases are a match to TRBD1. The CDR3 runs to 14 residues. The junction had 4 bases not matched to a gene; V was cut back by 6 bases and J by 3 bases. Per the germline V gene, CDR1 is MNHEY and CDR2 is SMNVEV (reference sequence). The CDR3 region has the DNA TGTGCCAGCAGCCGGACAGGGAACAATCAGCCCCAGCATTTT. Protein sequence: CASSRTGNNQPQHF.

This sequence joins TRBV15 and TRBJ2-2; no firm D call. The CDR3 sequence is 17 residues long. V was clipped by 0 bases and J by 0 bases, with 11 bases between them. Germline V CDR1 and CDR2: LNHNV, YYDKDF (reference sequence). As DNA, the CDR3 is TGTGCCACCAGCAGAGATCGTCGGTTCGCGAACACCGGGGAGCTGTTTTTT. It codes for CATSRDRRFANTGELFF.

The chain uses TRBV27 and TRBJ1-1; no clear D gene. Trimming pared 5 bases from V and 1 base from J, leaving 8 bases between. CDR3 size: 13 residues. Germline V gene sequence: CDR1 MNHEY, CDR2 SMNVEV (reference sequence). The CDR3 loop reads CASSTYRNTEAFF. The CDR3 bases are TGTGCCAGCAGTACGTACAGGAACACTGAAGCTTTCTTT.

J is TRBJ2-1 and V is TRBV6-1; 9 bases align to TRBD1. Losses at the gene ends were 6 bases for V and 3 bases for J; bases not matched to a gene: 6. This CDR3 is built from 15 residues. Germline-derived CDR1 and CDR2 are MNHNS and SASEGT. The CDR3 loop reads CASRGQGFNYNEQFF. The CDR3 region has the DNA TGTGCCAGCAGGGGACAGGGTTTCAACTACAATGAGCAGTTCTTC.

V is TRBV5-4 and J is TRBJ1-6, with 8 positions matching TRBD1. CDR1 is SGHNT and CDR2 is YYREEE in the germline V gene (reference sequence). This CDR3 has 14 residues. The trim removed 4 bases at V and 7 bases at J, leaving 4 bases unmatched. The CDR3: CASSGTGLNSPLHF. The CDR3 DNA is TGTGCCAGCAGCGGGACAGGATTAAATTCACCCCTCCACTTT.

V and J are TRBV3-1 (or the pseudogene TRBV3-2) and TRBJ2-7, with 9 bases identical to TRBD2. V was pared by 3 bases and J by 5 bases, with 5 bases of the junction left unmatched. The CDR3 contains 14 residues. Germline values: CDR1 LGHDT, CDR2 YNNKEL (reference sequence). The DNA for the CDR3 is TGTGCCAGCAGCCAGGGGACTAGCAGCCACGAGCAGTACTTC. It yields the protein CASSQGTSSHEQYF.

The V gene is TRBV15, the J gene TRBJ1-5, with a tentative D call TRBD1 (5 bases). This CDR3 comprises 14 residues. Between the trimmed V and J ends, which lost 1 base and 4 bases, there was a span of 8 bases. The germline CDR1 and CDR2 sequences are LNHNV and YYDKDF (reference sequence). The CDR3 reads CATSRVGGNQPQHF. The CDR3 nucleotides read TGTGCCACCAGCAGAGTGGGGGGAAATCAGCCCCAGCATTTT.

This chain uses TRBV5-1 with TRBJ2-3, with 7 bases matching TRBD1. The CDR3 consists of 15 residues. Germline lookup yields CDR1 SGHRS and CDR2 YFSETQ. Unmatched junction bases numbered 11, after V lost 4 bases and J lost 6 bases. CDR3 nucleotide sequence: TGCGCCAGCAGCCCTGACAGGGACCCTCCGGATACGCAGTATTTT. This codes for CASSPDRDPPDTQYF.

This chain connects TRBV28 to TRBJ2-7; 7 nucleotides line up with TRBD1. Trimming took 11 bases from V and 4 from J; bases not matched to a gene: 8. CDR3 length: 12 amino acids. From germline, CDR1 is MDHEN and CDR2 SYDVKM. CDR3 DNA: TGTGCCGCCGGGACAGCGGATTACGAGCAGTACTTC. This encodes CAAGTADYEQYF.

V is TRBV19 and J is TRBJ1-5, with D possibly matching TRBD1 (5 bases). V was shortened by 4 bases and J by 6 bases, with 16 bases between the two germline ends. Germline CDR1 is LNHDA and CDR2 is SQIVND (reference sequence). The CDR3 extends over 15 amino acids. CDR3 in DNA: TGTGCCAGTAGTACCCCACAGGTCCAATCTCAGCCCCAGCATTTT. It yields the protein CASSTPQVQSQPQHF.

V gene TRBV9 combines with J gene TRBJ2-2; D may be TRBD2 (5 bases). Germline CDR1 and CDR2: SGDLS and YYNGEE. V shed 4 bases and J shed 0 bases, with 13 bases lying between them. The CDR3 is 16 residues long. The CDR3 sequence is CASSRKRTSNTGELFF. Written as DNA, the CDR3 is TGTGCCAGCAGCCGGAAGAGGACTTCGAACACCGGGGAGCTGTTTTTT.